The 28 T cell receptor beta chains below all came from one sample that was sequenced in a study of a mutant IDH1 vaccine in newly diagnosed glioma. Their recognized antigens are unknown. Using immunoSEQ multiplex PCR, the repertoire was profiled, and TCRdb retains in-frame clones only, with some absent. The table includes roughly 76,000 clones, 75% to 85% detected once. Documented time point: week 23, last vaccination. The content of each vaccine dose was 300 ug of mutant IDH1 20-mer peptide, and topical imiquimod accompanied it. The sample here was PBMCs, taken from a glioma patient whose treatment included an IDH1 peptide vaccine. The receptors derive from a man aged 30-40 years with glioma. Some clones in this sample may be carry-over from other donors' samples.

The chain recombines TRBV7-3 with TRBJ2-3; a possible D gene is TRBD2 (5 bases). This CDR3 has 15 residues. Germline assignment: CDR1 SGHTA and CDR2 FQGTGA. Between the trimmed V and J ends, which lost 5 bases and 2 bases, there was a span of 14 bases. CDR3 DNA sequence: TGTGCCAGCAGCCGCGACGGACTGCCCACAGATACGCAGTATTTT. Translating it yields CASSRDGLPTDTQYF.

DNA of the CDR3: TGTGCCAGCAGCCCCGGGACAGGAGATTTTTACGAGCAGTACTTC. Its translation is CASSPGTGDFYEQYF. This chain joins TRBV7-8 and TRBJ2-7; 8 bases line up with TRBD1. This CDR3 has 15 residues. V lost 5 bases and J lost 4; bases outside the gene matches: 10. The germline CDR1 and CDR2 sequences are SGHVS and FQNEAQ.

The rearrangement uses TRBV7-2 and TRBJ1-2; 12 bases fit TRBD1. CDR1 and CDR2 (germline): SGHTA, FQGNSA. V trimming: 0 bases; J trimming: 7 bases; junction bases outside the gene matches: 3. CDR3 size: 15 residues. The CDR3 DNA follows: TGTGCCAGCAGCTTAGCGGGACAGGGGGCAGCTGGCTACACCTTC. Protein product: CASSLAGQGAAGYTF.

The chain links TRBV5-4 to TRBJ2-3; 7 nucleotides align to TRBD2. The V gene's germline CDR1 is SGHNT and CDR2 YYREEE (reference sequence). Unmatched junction bases numbered 6, after V lost 3 bases and J lost 2 bases. The CDR3 is made up of 15 amino acids. The DNA for the CDR3 is TGTGCCAGCAGCTCCGTGCGGGGGATCACAGATACGCAGTATTTT. It yields the protein CASSSVRGITDTQYF.

Concerning this clone itself: This CDR3 is also generated by other DNA sequences in the sample. The chain combines TRBV7-9 with TRBJ1-1; no firm D call. The CDR3 has 14 residues. Germline values: CDR1 SEHNR, CDR2 FQNEAQ (reference sequence). Trimming took 1 base from V and 4 from J, leaving 10 bases between them. The CDR3 DNA reads as TGTGCCAGCAGCTTAGAAGGAGTCGGCACTGAAGCTTTCTTT. As protein: CASSLEGVGTEAFF.

CDR3 sequence reads: CASSFPHNSPLHF. CDR3 DNA sequence: TGTGCCAGCAGCTTTCCCCACAATTCACCCCTCCACTTT. This chain links TRBV5-4 with TRBJ1-6, with D unclear. V lost 2 bases and J lost 7, with 7 bases in between. The CDR3 is 13 residues long. Per the germline V gene, CDR1 is SGHNT and CDR2 is YYREEE (reference sequence).

The sample holds a few counts of this clone. The genes are TRBV5-6 and TRBJ2-7; 11 bases are shared with TRBD1. With 4 bases clipped from V and 0 bases from J, the junction kept 3 bases outside the gene matches. The CDR3 is made up of 15 amino acids. Germline CDR1 and CDR2: SGHDT and YYEEEE. The CDR3 region is CASSHGTGGSYEQYF. The CDR3 nucleotides are TGTGCCAGCAGCCATGGGACAGGGGGCTCCTACGAGCAGTACTTC.

V gene TRBV13 combines with J gene TRBJ1-1; 11 nucleotides align to TRBD1. Germline V gene data show CDR1 as PRHDT and CDR2 as FYEKMQ (reference sequence). V trimming: 3 bases; J trimming: 6 bases; junction bases outside the gene matches: 12. There are 17 residues in the CDR3. CDR3 region: CASSFGQGAKRTSEAFF. The CDR3 coding sequence is TGTGCCAGCAGCTTTGGACAGGGGGCGAAAAGGACGTCTGAAGCTTTCTTT. Using reference TRBV13 and TRBJ1-1 for the parts outside the CDR3, the full variable domain is AAGVIQSPRHLIKEKRETATLKCYPIPRHDTVYWYQQGPGQDPQFLISFYEKMQSDKGSIPDRFSAQQFSDYHSELNMSSLELGDSALYFCASSFGQGAKRTSEAFFGQGTRLTVV.

Regarding this clone: Different DNA sequences within this sample yield the same CDR3. The CDR3 region is CASSIGRGRETQYF. Written as DNA, the CDR3 is TGTGCCAGTAGTATAGGAAGAGGGAGAGAGACCCAGTACTTC. The chain uses TRBV19 and TRBJ2-5, with a possible D match to TRBD2 (5 bases). The germline V gene encodes CDR1 LNHDA and CDR2 SQIVND (reference sequence). The CDR3 loop spans 14 amino acids. V lost 1 base and J lost 4, with 10 bases in between. Drawing the rest from reference TRBV19 and TRBJ2-5, the complete variable domain is DGGITQSPKYLFRKEGQNVTLSCEQNLNHDAMYWYRQDPGQGLRLIYYSQIVNDFQKGDIAEGYSVSREKKESFPLTVTSAQKNPTAFYLCASSIGRGRETQYFGPGTRLLVL.

The chain joins TRBV6-1 to TRBJ1-5, with 7 bases identical to TRBD1. The CDR3 is 15 residues long. The germline CDR1 and CDR2 sequences are MNHNS and SASEGT. V was clipped by 8 bases and J by 4 bases; unmatched bases: 11. CDR3 nucleotides: TGTGCCAGCTTCTCGACAGGGTCTCCAAATCAGCCCCAGCATTTT. Its protein product is CASFSTGSPNQPQHF.

V is TRBV6-5 and J is TRBJ2-1; D may be TRBD1 or TRBD2 (6 bases each). CDR1 is MNHEY, CDR2 SVGAGI, per germline. This CDR3 spans 13 amino acids. V gave up 6 bases and J gave up 6 bases, with 12 bases separating them. This CDR3 reads CASRSPGANEQFF. The CDR3 nucleotides read TGTGCCAGCAGATCTCCGGGGGCCAATGAGCAGTTCTTC.

The V and J genes are TRBV9 and TRBJ2-7; D might be TRBD1 (6 bases). This CDR3 region has 14 residues. The germline V and J ends were trimmed by 1 base and 2 bases, with 10 bases remaining between them. CDR1 is SGDLS, CDR2 YYNGEE, per germline. The CDR3 sequence: CASSVQGHTYEQYF. In DNA form, the CDR3 reads TGTGCCAGCAGCGTACAGGGACACACCTACGAGCAGTACTTC. The full variable domain, rest sourced from reference TRBV9 and TRBJ2-7, is DSGVTQTPKHLITATGQRVTLRCSPRSGDLSVYWYQQSLDQGLQFLIQYYNGEERAKGNILERFSAQQFPDLHSELNLSSLELGDSALYFCASSVQGHTYEQYFGPGTRLTVT.

The chain couples TRBV29-1 to TRBJ2-6; D gene unclear. The V and J ends lost 7 bases and 2 bases respectively, with 12 bases between them. This CDR3 region has 14 residues. Germline V gene data show CDR1 as SQVTM and CDR2 as ANQGSEA. The CDR3 nucleotides are TGCAGCGCCTTGGATACGGCTGGGGCCAACGTCCTGACTTTC. It translates to CSALDTAGANVLTF.

In DNA, the CDR3 is TGTGCCAGCAGCCCAATGACAGGGAAGGCTGAAGCTTTCTTT. It specifies CASSPMTGKAEAFF. The chain links TRBV5-6 to TRBJ1-1; 7 bases are shared with TRBD1. The CDR3 totals 14 residues. Germline V gives CDR1 SGHDT, CDR2 YYEEEE. V gave up 4 bases and J gave up 6 bases; unmatched junction bases: 9.

V gene TRBV10-3 combines with J gene TRBJ2-4; 9 positions match TRBD1. This CDR3 has 15 residues. With V trimmed by 1 base and J by 3 bases, 1 base remained unmatched. Germline assignment: CDR1 ENHRY and CDR2 SYGVKD. CDR3 region: CAISELGQGKNIQYF. The CDR3 coding sequence is TGTGCCATCAGTGAGTTGGGACAGGGCAAAAACATTCAGTACTTC.

V usage is TRBV7-2 and J usage is TRBJ2-2, with 8 bases identical to TRBD1. V lost 6 bases to trimming and J lost 4 bases; unmatched junction nucleotides: 4. This CDR3 is built from 14 residues. The germline V gene encodes CDR1 SGHTA and CDR2 FQGNSA. CDR3 nucleotide sequence: TGTGCCAGCAGACGAGGACAGGGCACCGGGGAGCTGTTTTTT. Translating it yields CASRRGQGTGELFF.

This clone was found once. The chain employs TRBV29-1 and TRBJ2-1; TRBD1 agrees at 8 bases. J gave up 3 bases and V 6 bases, and 4 bases lay outside the gene matches. The germline V gene encodes CDR1 SQVTM and CDR2 ANQGSEA. This CDR3 region has 13 residues. The CDR3 bases are TGCAGCGTGGCTGGACAGGGCTACAATGAGCAGTTCTTC. Translation: CSVAGQGYNEQFF.

The J gene is TRBJ1-6, the V gene TRBV6-5; D not resolved. The V end lost 0 bases, the J end lost 7 bases, and 10 bases lay between the germline ends. The CDR3 runs 15 residues. Germline loops: CDR1 MNHEY, CDR2 SVGAGI. CDR3 sequence reads: CASSYSIGGNSPLHF. CDR3 bases: TGTGCCAGCAGTTACTCGATAGGAGGAAATTCACCCCTCCACTTT.

The chain has TRBV5-5 and TRBJ1-1; no firm D call. Trimming left V 2 bases short and J 1 base short, with 6 bases between. CDR3 length: 13 amino acids. Germline V CDR1 and CDR2: SGHKS, YYEKEE (reference sequence). The DNA for the CDR3 is TGTGCCAGCAGCTTAGGCAGGAACACTGAAGCTTTCTTT. This encodes CASSLGRNTEAFF.

The chain uses TRBV29-1 and TRBJ2-3; 7 nucleotides line up with TRBD1. The V gene end was trimmed by 3 bases and the J gene end by 2 bases; junction bases not matched to a gene: 8. This CDR3 has 15 residues. The V gene's germline CDR1 is SQVTM and CDR2 ANQGSEA. The CDR3 spells CSVDSLTGDTDTQYF. The CDR3, as DNA: TGCAGCGTTGATTCGCTTACAGGGGACACAGATACGCAGTATTTT.

The V gene is TRBV5-8, the J gene TRBJ2-5; D perhaps matches TRBD1 (5 bases). Germline CDR1 and CDR2: SGHTS and YDEGEE. With 0 bases removed from V and 4 bases from J, the gap between germline ends came to 13 bases. The CDR3 contains 15 residues. CDR3 DNA: TGTGCCAGCAGCTTGGAAGGGGCGACGAGAGAGACCCAGTACTTC. It specifies CASSLEGATRETQYF. Full variable domain (missing parts from reference TRBV5-8 and TRBJ2-5): EAGVTQSPTHLIKTRGQQATLRCSPISGHTSVYWYQQALGLGLQFLLWYDEGEERNRGNFPPRFSGRQFPNYSSELNVNALELEDSALYLCASSLEGATRETQYFGPGTRLLVL.

The CDR3, as DNA: TGTGCCAGCAGCTTAGCACAGGGAGGAGCTTTCTTT. It encodes CASSLAQGGAFF. The chain employs TRBV7-9 and TRBJ1-1, with TRBD1 as a possible D gene (6 bases). Germline V gives CDR1 SEHNR, CDR2 FQNEAQ (reference sequence). V dropped 0 bases and J dropped 10 bases, with 9 bases sitting between them. The CDR3 runs 12 residues.

This clone appeared once. Written as DNA, the CDR3 is TGTGCCAGCAGTCCGGACAGGGTGAGTGAGCAGTTCTTC. It yields the protein CASSPDRVSEQFF. The J gene is TRBJ2-1, the V gene TRBV6-1, with 8 bases that match TRBD1. From germline, CDR1 is MNHNS and CDR2 SASEGT. V shed 5 bases, J shed 9 bases, and the junction held 6 bases outside the gene matches. The CDR3 length is 13 residues.

The chain has TRBV25-1 and TRBJ1-2; TRBD1 might be the D (6 bases). CDR3 length: 13 amino acids. Trimming removed 5 bases at V and 7 bases at J, with 14 bases between. The germline V gene encodes CDR1 MGHDK and CDR2 SYGVNS. CDR3 DNA sequence: TGTGCCAGCAGTCCCCACAGGGACCTTGGCTACACCTTC. Translated: CASSPHRDLGYTF.

The chain uses TRBV5-4 and TRBJ1-2, with D possibly matching TRBD1 (6 bases). The ends were cut back, 2 bases at V and 5 bases at J, with 13 bases in the middle. The CDR3 loop spans 14 amino acids. Germline V gene sequence: CDR1 SGHNT, CDR2 YYREEE (reference sequence). The CDR3 sequence: CASSLGGQNYGYTF. CDR3 bases: TGTGCCAGCAGCTTAGGAGGACAGAATTATGGCTACACCTTC.

The chain employs TRBV7-9 and TRBJ2-1, with TRBD2 identical over 11 bases. Germline V lookup: CDR1 SEHNR, CDR2 FQNEAQ (reference sequence). V shed 3 bases and J 10 bases; nucleotides not matched to a gene: 8. The CDR3 length is 15 residues. The CDR3 DNA is TGTGCCAGCAGCTTGACACTAGCGGGAGCTGTAGAGCAGTTCTTC. Translated: CASSLTLAGAVEQFF.

The rearrangement uses TRBV28 and TRBJ2-5; D is uncertain. Trimming pared 2 bases from V and 5 bases from J, leaving 9 bases between. Germline-derived CDR1 and CDR2 are MDHEN and SYDVKM. The CDR3 runs 13 residues. The CDR3 DNA reads TGTGCCAGCAGTTTACAGGCTTTTGAGACCCAGTACTTC. Translation: CASSLQAFETQYF.

The table lists this clone with a few counts. The chain combines TRBV19 with TRBJ1-1, with a tentative D call TRBD1 (6 bases). The germline V and J ends were trimmed by 11 bases and 5 bases, with 18 bases remaining between them. In germline, CDR1 is LNHDA, CDR2 SQIVND (reference sequence). The CDR3 covers 13 residues. The CDR3 here is CAVTGPYETEAFF. For the CDR3, the DNA is TGTGCCGTGACAGGCCCTTATGAGACTGAAGCTTTCTTT. Supplemented by reference TRBV19 and TRBJ1-1, the full variable domain reads DGGITQSPKYLFRKEGQNVTLSCEQNLNHDAMYWYRQDPGQGLRLIYYSQIVNDFQKGDIAEGYSVSREKKESFPLTVTSAQKNPTAFYLCAVTGPYETEAFFGQGTRLTVV.